The 12 T cell receptor beta chains below come from one sample, sequenced in a study of T cell changes during pregnancy in multiple sclerosis. Profiling relied on immunoSEQ multiplex PCR, and the TCRdb table lists in-frame clones only, not all of them. Of 30,000 to 45,000 clones in the sample, 92% were seen once. The starting material was CD4+ T cells from peripheral blood mononuclear cells, obtained after pregnancy. The receptors come from a female donor with multiple sclerosis, enrolled in a pregnancy study.

The rearrangement uses TRBV6-9 and TRBJ2-1, with D hard to call. This CDR3 is built from 11 residues. Germline V gene data show CDR1 as MNHGY and CDR2 as SVAAGI. The V gene lost 5 bases and the J gene lost 4 bases, with 3 bases spanning the gap. The CDR3 protein is CASSPYNEQFF. DNA for the CDR3: TGTGCCAGCAGTCCATACAATGAGCAGTTCTTC.

This sequence joins TRBV28 and TRBJ1-1; D unclear. V was trimmed by 7 bases and J by 1 base, leaving 13 bases between them. This CDR3 region has 14 residues. Germline CDR1 and CDR2: MDHEN and SYDVKM. The CDR3 region is CASTRLPPNTEAFF. The CDR3 region has the DNA TGTGCCAGCACCCGTCTCCCCCCGAACACTGAAGCTTTCTTT. The variable domain in full, completed from reference TRBV28 and TRBJ1-1, reads DVKVTQSSRYLVKRTGEKVFLECVQDMDHENMFWYRQDPGLGLRLIYFSYDVKMKEKGDIPEGYSVSREKKERFSLILESASTNQTSMYLCASTRLPPNTEAFFGQGTRLTVV.

The chain carries TRBV5-1 and TRBJ2-7; no reliable D call. CDR1 and CDR2 (germline): SGHRS, YFSETQ. Trimming took off 0 bases at V and 2 bases at J, with 9 bases between the two ends. The length of the CDR3 is 14 residues. CDR3 sequence reads: CASSLEPGPYEQYF. The CDR3 bases are TGCGCCAGCAGCTTGGAACCGGGTCCCTACGAGCAGTACTTC.

The count of this clone is one. V usage is TRBV2 and J usage is TRBJ2-3, with TRBD2 matching 10 bases. Germline V gene lookup returns CDR1 SNHLY and CDR2 FYNNEI. This CDR3 is 16 amino acids long. V lost 6 bases to trimming and J lost 3 bases; unmatched junction nucleotides: 9. This CDR3 is CASSAESGRATDTQYF. The CDR3 DNA follows: TGTGCCAGCAGCGCCGAGAGCGGGAGGGCGACAGATACGCAGTATTTT.

The rearrangement joins TRBV19 to TRBJ1-5, with 8 bases identical to TRBD1. The V gene's germline CDR1 is LNHDA and CDR2 SQIVND (reference sequence). This CDR3 is 14 amino acids long. V gave up 6 bases and J gave up 2 bases; unmatched junction bases: 3. CDR3 bases: TGTGCCAGTAGCTGGGGACAGGGCAATCAGCCCCAGCATTTT. It yields the protein CASSWGQGNQPQHF.

This rearrangement joins TRBV23-1 to TRBJ1-5; D ambiguous. TRBV23-1 falls under the ORF class, with uncertain function. V was clipped by 4 bases and J by 2 bases, with 24 bases between them. This CDR3 comprises 19 residues. For the CDR3, the DNA is TGCGCCAGCAGTCCTAGGACTTGTCATACTCGTATTGGCAATCAGCCCCAGCATTTT. This gives the protein CASSPRTCHTRIGNQPQHF.

The count of this clone is one. The chain has TRBV5-1 and TRBJ1-1; 7 positions match TRBD1. The CDR3 covers 16 residues. With V trimmed by 4 bases and J by 1 base, 10 bases remained unmatched. Germline values: CDR1 SGHRS, CDR2 YFSETQ. The CDR3 sequence is CASSANPGQPNTEAFF. CDR3 bases: TGCGCCAGCAGCGCGAACCCGGGACAGCCGAACACTGAAGCTTTCTTT.

J is TRBJ1-5 and V is TRBV18; D is undetermined. V was cut by 6 bases and J by 0 bases, with 12 bases left in between. CDR3 length: 15 amino acids. Germline CDR1 is KGHSH and CDR2 is LQKENI. As DNA, the CDR3 is TGTGCCAGCTCTCAACAGATGAATAGCAATCAGCCCCAGCATTTT. Protein product: CASSQQMNSNQPQHF.

The gene calls are TRBV4-3 and TRBJ1-2; 7 positions agree with TRBD1. Unmatched junction bases numbered 8, after V lost 2 bases and J lost 2 bases. The CDR3 totals 16 residues. Germline V gene data show CDR1 as LGHNA and CDR2 as YSLEER. This CDR3 is CASSQRLTGENYGYTF. CDR3 DNA: TGCGCCAGCAGCCAACGTTTAACAGGGGAGAACTATGGCTACACCTTC.

The chain couples TRBV15 to TRBJ1-3; TRBD1 agrees at 9 bases. The CDR3 runs 17 residues. CDR1 LNHNV and CDR2 YYDKDF come from the germline V gene (reference sequence). Losses at the gene ends were 0 bases for V and 3 bases for J; bases not matched to a gene: 6. CDR3 coding DNA: TGTGCCACCAGCAGAGATCTGGGGACAGGGTTTGGAAACACCATATATTTT. It translates to CATSRDLGTGFGNTIYF.

The V and J genes are TRBV7-2 and TRBJ2-4; no reliable D call. This CDR3 has 14 residues. Trimming cost V 6 bases and J 0 bases, with 9 bases left between them. CDR1 is SGHTA and CDR2 is FQGNSA in the germline V gene. The CDR3 DNA follows: TGTGCCAGCAGGGCACAGCTAGCCAAAAACATTCAGTACTTC. Protein: CASRAQLAKNIQYF.

The chain uses TRBV11-2 and TRBJ1-6; D is perhaps TRBD1 (5 bases). CDR1 SGHAT and CDR2 FQNNGV come from the germline V gene. V was shortened by 1 base and J by 0 bases, with 13 bases between the two germline ends. This CDR3 has 18 amino acids. The CDR3 bases are TGTGCCAGCAGCTTAGGCTTTAGGGGCGGCTCCTATAATTCACCCCTCCACTTT. Protein sequence: CASSLGFRGGSYNSPLHF.